Below are 32 T cell receptor beta chains sequenced from a single sample in a study of chemoradiotherapy in HPV16-positive cancers. Some clones are missing from TCRdb's copy, which holds only in-frame ones; the method was immunoSEQ multiplex PCR. The sample carries roughly 3,300 clones, over 80% recorded once. The source was tumor tissue, collected from a patient who underwent chemoradiotherapy. The receptors stem from a human donor with HPV-associated anogenital cancer.

This clone appeared a few times. The genes are TRBV28 and TRBJ1-1; possible D gene TRBD1, 5 bases. The V gene lost 4 bases and the J gene lost 1 base, with 10 bases spanning the gap. The CDR3 covers 14 residues. Germline V gene sequence: CDR1 MDHEN, CDR2 SYDVKM. CDR3 sequence: CASSSTVQNTEAFF. CDR3 bases: TGTGCCAGCAGTTCGACAGTACAGAACACTGAAGCTTTCTTT.

The V and J genes are TRBV7-7 and TRBJ2-3; D gene ambiguous. Germline loops: CDR1 SSHAT, CDR2 FNYEAQ (reference sequence). The CDR3 has 14 amino acids. Trimming removed 5 bases from V and 4 bases from J, with 13 bases in between. The CDR3 nucleotides are TGTGCCAGCAGCCCAATCCGAAGCGCAGATACGCAGTATTTT. Its protein product is CASSPIRSADTQYF.

The chain has TRBV27 and TRBJ2-2; D call uncertain. CDR3 length equals 16 residues. The V gene's germline CDR1 is MNHEY and CDR2 SMNVEV (reference sequence). V lost 3 bases to trimming and J lost 0 bases, with 11 bases between them. CDR3 region: CASSFIGFSNTGELFF. The CDR3, as DNA: TGTGCCAGCAGTTTTATAGGGTTTTCGAACACCGGGGAGCTGTTTTTT.

The chain links TRBV13 to TRBJ2-6; weak D call: TRBD1 (5 bases). This CDR3 is 19 amino acids long. V dropped 6 bases and J dropped 4 bases, with 25 bases sitting between them. Germline assignment: CDR1 PRHDT and CDR2 FYEKMQ (reference sequence). CDR3 nucleotides: TGTGCCAGCAGACCAGTCACTGACAGTGCCAAGGGCGGGGCCAACGTCCTGACTTTC. This gives the protein CASRPVTDSAKGGANVLTF.

The chain carries TRBV11-2 and TRBJ2-7, with TRBD1 as a possible D gene (5 bases). The CDR3 is 14 residues long. CDR1 and CDR2 (germline): SGHAT, FQNNGV. V lost 5 bases, J lost 2 bases, and 13 bases lay in between. In nucleotides, the CDR3 is TGTGCCAGCAGCCCCCGGACACAAACCTACGAGCAGTACTTC. Translation gives CASSPRTQTYEQYF.

Only a few counts were recorded for this clone. The CDR3: CASSSVGGQETQYF. In nucleotides, the CDR3 is TGCGCCAGCAGCTCTGTTGGGGGGCAAGAGACCCAGTACTTC. The V and J genes are TRBV5-1 and TRBJ2-5; perhaps TRBD2 as D (6 bases). The CDR3 runs 14 residues. Germline CDR1 SGHRS, CDR2 YFSETQ. The V and J ends lost 3 bases and 2 bases respectively, with 11 bases between them.

This clone appeared once. The V gene is TRBV9, the J gene TRBJ2-1, with a tentative D call TRBD2 (6 bases). Looked up from germline, CDR1 is SGDLS and CDR2 is YYNGEE. Trimming left V 0 bases short and J 5 bases short, with 12 bases between. This CDR3 is built from 15 residues. CDR3 protein: CASSVEAGSDNEQFF. For the CDR3, the DNA is TGTGCCAGCAGCGTAGAGGCGGGGAGCGACAATGAGCAGTTCTTC.

The CDR3 DNA is TGTGCCAGTCAAGGGAGATATGAAGCTTTCTTT. Translation gives CASQGRYEAFF. This chain uses TRBV25-1 with TRBJ1-1; no reliable D call. V lost 9 bases to trimming and J lost 7 bases, with 12 bases between them. The CDR3 spans 11 residues. The germline V gene has CDR1 MGHDK and CDR2 SYGVNS.

Only one count was recorded for this clone. The rearrangement links TRBV6-1 to TRBJ1-3, with 7 bases aligning to TRBD1. This CDR3 is built from 16 residues. The trim removed 2 bases at V and 0 bases at J, leaving 4 bases unmatched. Germline assignment: CDR1 MNHNS and CDR2 SASEGT. The CDR3 loop is CASSEQGGSSGNTIYF. The CDR3 region has the DNA TGTGCCAGCAGTGAACAGGGGGGCAGCTCTGGAAACACCATATATTTT.

V and J are TRBV25-1 and TRBJ2-7, with D possibly being TRBD1 (6 bases). CDR1 MGHDK and CDR2 SYGVNS come from the germline V gene. This CDR3 has 13 residues. Trimming cost V 5 bases and J 4 bases, with 12 bases left between them. CDR3 protein: CASSSGGSYEQYF. The CDR3 DNA sequence: TGTGCCAGCAGTTCTGGGGGCAGTTACGAGCAGTACTTC.

This clone has just a few counts. The V and J genes are TRBV5-1 and TRBJ2-3; TRBD2 is a possible D gene (6 bases). Germline V lookup: CDR1 SGHRS, CDR2 YFSETQ. This CDR3 is 16 amino acids long. Trimming shortened V by 3 bases and J by 4 bases, and 18 bases separated the two germline ends. The CDR3 region has the DNA TGCGCCAGCAGCTCTGAACGGGGGTACCTTTCAGATACGCAGTATTTT. Residues: CASSSERGYLSDTQYF.

This clone ranks as large. Different DNA sequences within this sample yield the same CDR3. The genes are TRBV5-1 and TRBJ1-6, with 10 bases fitting TRBD1. Germline values: CDR1 SGHRS, CDR2 YFSETQ. This CDR3 is built from 14 residues. Unmatched junction bases numbered 4, after V lost 4 bases and J lost 9 bases. The CDR3 loop reads CASSPGQGSSPLHF. The CDR3 DNA is TGCGCCAGCAGCCCGGGACAGGGGAGTTCACCCCTCCACTTT.

The chain carries TRBV7-9 and TRBJ2-3; 9 bases are a match to TRBD2. CDR3 length: 14 amino acids. J was trimmed by 8 bases and V by 3 bases; bases with no gene match: 6. Germline V gene sequence: CDR1 SEHNR, CDR2 FQNEAQ (reference sequence). The CDR3 here is CASSFGLAIGTQYF. The CDR3 bases are TGTGCCAGCAGCTTTGGACTAGCGATAGGTACGCAGTATTTT.

The rearrangement uses TRBV5-1 and TRBJ2-6; no clear D gene. Per the germline V gene, CDR1 is SGHRS and CDR2 is YFSETQ. The V end lost 2 bases, the J end lost 0 bases, and 9 bases lay between the germline ends. This CDR3 is built from 16 residues. The CDR3 DNA is TGCGCCAGCAGCTTTGCGCCGCGCTCTGGGGCCAACGTCCTGACTTTC. Residues: CASSFAPRSGANVLTF.

V gene TRBV4-1 combines with J gene TRBJ1-5; D might be TRBD1 (5 bases). The CDR3 is made up of 16 amino acids. Germline V CDR1 and CDR2: MGHRA, YSYEKL. V dropped 4 bases and J dropped 6 bases, with 19 bases sitting between them. The CDR3 region is CASSLNVAGGSQPQHF. The CDR3 DNA reads TGCGCCAGCAGCCTCAATGTGGCCGGGGGAAGTCAGCCCCAGCATTTT.

This clone occurred a few times. The gene calls are TRBV7-9 and TRBJ2-1; TRBD1 might be the D (8 bases). In germline, CDR1 is SEHNR, CDR2 FQNEAQ (reference sequence). V was shortened by 5 bases and J by 12 bases, with 20 bases between the two germline ends. This CDR3 region has 14 residues. This CDR3 reads CASSGDRGGPWQFF. The DNA for the CDR3 is TGTGCCAGCAGCGGAGACAGGGGAGGGCCCTGGCAGTTCTTC.

This clone was seen more than once but under ten times. CDR3 amino acids: CASSEETQYF. The CDR3 coding sequence is TGTGCCAGCAGTGAAGAGACCCAGTACTTC. This rearrangement joins TRBV2 to TRBJ2-5; no firm D call. V gave up 1 base and J gave up 6 bases, with 0 bases separating them. The CDR3 runs 10 residues. The germline V gene encodes CDR1 SNHLY and CDR2 FYNNEI.

The V call is TRBV15, the J call TRBJ2-1, with a tentative D call TRBD2 (7 bases). The CDR3 is 18 residues long. With 2 bases removed from V and 10 bases from J, the gap between germline ends came to 27 bases. Per germline, CDR1 LNHNV and CDR2 YYDKDF (reference sequence). The CDR3 DNA reads TGTGCCACCAGCAGAACCATCACTTTACTAGCGAGGGGGGTAGAGCAGTTCTTC. Protein sequence: CATSRTITLLARGVEQFF.

This chain uses TRBV7-9 with TRBJ2-1; D is undetermined. Germline CDR1 is SEHNR and CDR2 is FQNEAQ (reference sequence). V lost 2 bases, J lost 3 bases, and 11 bases lay in between. The CDR3 sequence is 15 residues long. The CDR3 is CASSLRWAVYNEQFF. The CDR3 DNA follows: TGTGCCAGCAGCTTAAGGTGGGCAGTCTACAATGAGCAGTTCTTC.

The CDR3 bases are TGCGCCAGCAGCCCCCAGGTAGGCGGGGGTACAGATACGCAGTATTTT. It yields the protein CASSPQVGGGTDTQYF. The chain couples TRBV5-1 to TRBJ2-3, with 7 bases matching TRBD2. J was trimmed by 3 bases and V by 4 bases; bases with no gene match: 11. The V gene's germline CDR1 is SGHRS and CDR2 YFSETQ. The CDR3 sequence is 16 residues long.

This chain links TRBV7-6 with TRBJ2-3; D possibly corresponds to TRBD1 (6 bases). Trimming shortened V by 5 bases and J by 3 bases, and 15 bases separated the two germline ends. The CDR3 contains 15 residues. Germline V lookup: CDR1 SGHVS, CDR2 FNYEAQ. CDR3 in amino acids: CASSRTGIGTDTQYF. CDR3 DNA: TGTGCCAGCAGCCGCACAGGGATAGGGACAGATACGCAGTATTTT.

The J gene is TRBJ1-2, the V gene TRBV7-8; no clear D. Germline V CDR1 and CDR2: SGHVS, FQNEAQ. The V gene lost 3 bases and the J gene lost 6 bases, with 11 bases spanning the gap. This CDR3 is 13 amino acids long. CDR3 coding DNA: TGTGCCAGCAGCTTGATAGCCGCCGATGGCTACACCTTC. The encoded protein is CASSLIAADGYTF. The variable domain in full, with the rest retrieved from reference TRBV7-8 and TRBJ1-2, is GAGVSQSPRYKVAKRGQDVALRCDPISGHVSLFWYQQALGQGPEFLTYFQNEAQLDKSGLPSDRFFAERPEGSVSTLKIQRTQQEDSAVYLCASSLIAADGYTFGSGTRLTVV.

V gene TRBV5-1 combines with J gene TRBJ2-2; 9 positions agree with TRBD2. V shed 0 bases, J shed 7 bases, and the junction held 10 bases outside the gene matches. The CDR3 sequence is 17 residues long. Germline V CDR1 and CDR2: SGHRS, YFSETQ. CDR3 sequence (DNA): TGCGCCAGCAGCTTGGCCAGGGCGGGAGGGCCGAGCGGGGAGCTGTTTTTT. Translating it yields CASSLARAGGPSGELFF.

This chain uses TRBV27 with TRBJ2-5; no reliable D call. With 7 bases removed from V and 0 bases from J, the gap between germline ends came to 12 bases. Germline CDR1 MNHEY, CDR2 SMNVEV (reference sequence). This CDR3 is 14 amino acids long. The CDR3 nucleotides are TGTGCCAGCACCTTACGGCAGGACCAAGAGACCCAGTACTTC. It translates to CASTLRQDQETQYF.

The chain couples TRBV19 to TRBJ2-3; D is perhaps TRBD1 (6 bases). The germline gives CDR1 LNHDA, CDR2 SQIVND (reference sequence). The CDR3 spans 11 residues. V lost 7 bases to trimming and J lost 7 bases, with 9 bases between them. The CDR3 bases are TGTGCCAGTAAAGGGGGATATACGCAGTATTTT. Translation: CASKGGYTQYF.

The chain recombines TRBV7-2 with TRBJ2-7; D is uncertain. The germline V gene has CDR1 SGHTA and CDR2 FQGNSA. The CDR3 spans 12 residues. Trimming took off 8 bases at V and 1 base at J, with 9 bases between the two ends. CDR3 amino acids: CASSRRSYEQYF. CDR3 bases: TGTGCCAGCTCGCGACGGTCCTACGAGCAGTACTTC.

The chain uses TRBV5-6 and TRBJ2-7; D uncertain. The germline gives CDR1 SGHDT, CDR2 YYEEEE. The CDR3 covers 11 residues. Trimming cost V 2 bases and J 7 bases, with 7 bases left between them. The CDR3 region has the DNA TGTGCCAGCAGCTTTTCAGGAGAGCAGTACTTC. This gives the protein CASSFSGEQYF.

The chain is built from TRBV5-1 and TRBJ1-2; D gene unclear. Deletions cut 1 base from V and 6 bases from J, with 13 bases between. Germline V CDR1 and CDR2: SGHRS, YFSETQ. The CDR3 is 14 residues long. The CDR3 DNA sequence: TGCGCCAGCAGCTTGTCCCTCCCTTACAATGGCTACACCTTC. This translates into CASSLSLPYNGYTF.

CDR3 nucleotides: TGCGCCAGCAATCGACAGTCAGGCTCTGGAAACACCATATATTTT. Its translation: CASNRQSGSGNTIYF. V gene TRBV4-1 combines with J gene TRBJ1-3, with D perhaps matching TRBD1 (5 bases). CDR1 and CDR2 (germline): MGHRA, YSYEKL. The germline V and J ends were trimmed by 7 bases and 0 bases, with 13 bases remaining between them. The CDR3 totals 15 residues.

The genes are TRBV4-2 and TRBJ2-1, with D unclear. V lost 4 bases to trimming and J lost 3 bases, with 13 bases between them. Germline V gene data show CDR1 as LGHNA and CDR2 as YNFKEQ. The CDR3 sequence is 15 residues long. CDR3 coding DNA: TGTGCCAGCAGCCCGCGGATAGCAGACTACAATGAGCAGTTCTTC. The encoded protein is CASSPRIADYNEQFF.

Note on this clone: The junction departs from germline at one end; a sequencing error may be responsible. V usage is TRBV6-5 and J usage is TRBJ2-4; 7 bases fit TRBD2. The CDR3 has 13 amino acids. Germline-derived CDR1 and CDR2 are MNHEY and SVGAGI. The CDR3 is CASSPLRDGGKIF. The CDR3 DNA reads TGTGCCAGCAGCCCACTCCGGGACGGGGGGAAGATCTTC.

The chain has TRBV19 and TRBJ2-7; tentative D call: TRBD2 (6 bases). From germline, CDR1 is LNHDA and CDR2 SQIVND (reference sequence). The CDR3 extends over 15 amino acids. Trimming removed 6 bases from V and 0 bases from J, with 15 bases in between. In nucleotides, the CDR3 is TGTGCCAGTAGCTATCTAGCGTCTCCCTCCTACGAGCAGTACTTC. This encodes CASSYLASPSYEQYF. Looking up the rest from reference TRBV19 and TRBJ2-7 gives the full variable domain: DGGITQSPKYLFRKEGQNVTLSCEQNLNHDAMYWYRQDPGQGLRLIYYSQIVNDFQKGDIAEGYSVSREKKESFPLTVTSAQKNPTAFYLCASSYLASPSYEQYFGPGTRLTVT.